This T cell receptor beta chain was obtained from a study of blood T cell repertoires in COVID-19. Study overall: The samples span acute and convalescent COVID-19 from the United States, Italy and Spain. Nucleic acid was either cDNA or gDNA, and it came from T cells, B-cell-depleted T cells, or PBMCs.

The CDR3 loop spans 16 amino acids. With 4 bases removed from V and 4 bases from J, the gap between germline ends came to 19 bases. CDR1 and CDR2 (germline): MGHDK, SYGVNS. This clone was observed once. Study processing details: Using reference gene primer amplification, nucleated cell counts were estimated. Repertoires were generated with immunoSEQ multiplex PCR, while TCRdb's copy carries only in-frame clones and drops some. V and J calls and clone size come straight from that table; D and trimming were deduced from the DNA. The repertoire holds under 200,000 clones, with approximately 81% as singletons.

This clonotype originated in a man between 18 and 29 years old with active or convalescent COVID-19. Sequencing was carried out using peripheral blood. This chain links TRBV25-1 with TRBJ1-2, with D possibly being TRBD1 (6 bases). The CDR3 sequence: CASSGLGGGRLYGYTF. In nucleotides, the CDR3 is TGTGCCAGCAGTGGACTCGGCGGGGGCAGACTCTATGGCTACACCTTC.